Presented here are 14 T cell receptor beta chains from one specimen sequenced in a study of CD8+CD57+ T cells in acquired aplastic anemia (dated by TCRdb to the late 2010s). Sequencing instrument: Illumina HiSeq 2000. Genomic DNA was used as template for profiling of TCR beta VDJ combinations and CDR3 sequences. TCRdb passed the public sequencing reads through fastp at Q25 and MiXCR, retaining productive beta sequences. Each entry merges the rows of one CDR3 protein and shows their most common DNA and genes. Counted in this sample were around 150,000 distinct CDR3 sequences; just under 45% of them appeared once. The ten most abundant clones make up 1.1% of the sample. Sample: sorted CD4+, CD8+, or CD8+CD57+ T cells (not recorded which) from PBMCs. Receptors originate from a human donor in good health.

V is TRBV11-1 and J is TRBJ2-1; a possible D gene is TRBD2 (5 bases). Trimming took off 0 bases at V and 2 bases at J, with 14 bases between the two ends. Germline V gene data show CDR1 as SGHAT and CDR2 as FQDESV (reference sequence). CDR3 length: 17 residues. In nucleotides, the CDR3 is TGTGCCAGCAGCTTAGCACCCGGGGAGAGCGCCTACAATGAGCAGTTCTTC. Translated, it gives CASSLAPGESAYNEQFF.

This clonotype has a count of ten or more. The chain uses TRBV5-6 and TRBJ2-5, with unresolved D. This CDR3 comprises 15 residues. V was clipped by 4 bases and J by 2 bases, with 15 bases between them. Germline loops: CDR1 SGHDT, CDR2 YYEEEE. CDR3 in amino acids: CASSPLADTQETQYF. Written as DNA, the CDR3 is TGTGCCAGCAGCCCCCTGGCTGACACGCAAGAGACCCAGTACTTC.

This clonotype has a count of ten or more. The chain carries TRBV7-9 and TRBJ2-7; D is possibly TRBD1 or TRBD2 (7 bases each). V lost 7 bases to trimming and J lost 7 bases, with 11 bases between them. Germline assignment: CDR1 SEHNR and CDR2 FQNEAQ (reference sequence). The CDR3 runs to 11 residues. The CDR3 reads CASTQGGEQYF. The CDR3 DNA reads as TGTGCCAGCACCCAGGGGGGGGAGCAGTACTTC.

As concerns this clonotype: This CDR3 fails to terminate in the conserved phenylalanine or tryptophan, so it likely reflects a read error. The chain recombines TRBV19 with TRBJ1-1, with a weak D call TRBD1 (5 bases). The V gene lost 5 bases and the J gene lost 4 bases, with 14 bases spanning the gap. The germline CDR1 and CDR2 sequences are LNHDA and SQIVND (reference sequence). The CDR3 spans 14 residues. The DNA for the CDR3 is TGTGCCAGTAGTCCCCTCGGGGGACCCACTGAAGCTTTCTTG. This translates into CASSPLGGPTEAFL.

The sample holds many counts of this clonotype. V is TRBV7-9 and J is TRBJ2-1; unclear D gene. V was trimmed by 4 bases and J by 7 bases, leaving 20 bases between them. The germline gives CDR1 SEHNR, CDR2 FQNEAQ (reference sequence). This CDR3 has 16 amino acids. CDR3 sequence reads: CASSSRIGVFSNEQFF. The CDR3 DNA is TGTGCCAGCAGCTCTAGGATTGGCGTTTTCAGTAATGAGCAGTTCTTC.

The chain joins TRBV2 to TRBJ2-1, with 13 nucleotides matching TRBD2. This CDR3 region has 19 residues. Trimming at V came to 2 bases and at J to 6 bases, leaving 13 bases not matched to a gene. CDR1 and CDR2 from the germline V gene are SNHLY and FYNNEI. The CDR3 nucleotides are TGTGCCAGCAGTGAATTTGGGGGTACTAGCGGGGGGGCCCGCAATGAGCAGTTCTTC. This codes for CASSEFGGTSGGARNEQFF.

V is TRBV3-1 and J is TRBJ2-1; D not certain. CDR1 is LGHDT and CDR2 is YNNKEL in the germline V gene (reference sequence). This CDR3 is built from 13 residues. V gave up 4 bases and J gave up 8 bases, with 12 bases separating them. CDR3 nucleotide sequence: TGTGCCAGCAGCCGCGTCCTTGGCGATGAGCAGTTCTTC. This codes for CASSRVLGDEQFF.

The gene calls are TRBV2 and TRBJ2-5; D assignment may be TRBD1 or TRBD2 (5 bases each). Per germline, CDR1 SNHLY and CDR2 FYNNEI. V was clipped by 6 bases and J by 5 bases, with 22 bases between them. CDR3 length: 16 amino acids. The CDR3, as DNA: TGTGCCAGCAGCGAGGGGTGGCAGGGTGGGCAGGAGACCCAGTACTTC. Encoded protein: CASSEGWQGGQETQYF.

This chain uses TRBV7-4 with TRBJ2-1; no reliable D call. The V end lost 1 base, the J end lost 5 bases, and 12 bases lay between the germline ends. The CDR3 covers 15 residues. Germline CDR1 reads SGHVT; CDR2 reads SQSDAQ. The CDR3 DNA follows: TGTGCCAGCAGCTTAGTACAGCTAACAAACAATGAGCAGTTCTTC. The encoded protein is CASSLVQLTNNEQFF.

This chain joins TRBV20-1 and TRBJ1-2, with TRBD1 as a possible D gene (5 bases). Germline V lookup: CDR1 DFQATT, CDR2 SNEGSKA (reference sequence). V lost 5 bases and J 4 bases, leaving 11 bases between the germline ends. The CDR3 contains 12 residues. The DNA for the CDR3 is TGCAGTGCTGGAGTACAGGCCTATGGCTACACCTTC. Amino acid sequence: CSAGVQAYGYTF.

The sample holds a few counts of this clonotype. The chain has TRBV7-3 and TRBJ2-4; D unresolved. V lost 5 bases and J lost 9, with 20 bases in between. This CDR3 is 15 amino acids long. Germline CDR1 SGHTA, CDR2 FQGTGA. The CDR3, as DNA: TGTGCCAGCAGCCCCCAGCCCTTCCCCGTCGGCATTCAGTACTTC. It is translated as CASSPQPFPVGIQYF.

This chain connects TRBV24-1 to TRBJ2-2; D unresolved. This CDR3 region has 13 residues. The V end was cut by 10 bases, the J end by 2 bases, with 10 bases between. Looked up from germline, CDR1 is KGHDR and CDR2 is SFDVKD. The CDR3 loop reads CATEGSNTGELFF. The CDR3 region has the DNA TGTGCCACAGAAGGCTCCAACACCGGGGAGCTGTTTTTT.

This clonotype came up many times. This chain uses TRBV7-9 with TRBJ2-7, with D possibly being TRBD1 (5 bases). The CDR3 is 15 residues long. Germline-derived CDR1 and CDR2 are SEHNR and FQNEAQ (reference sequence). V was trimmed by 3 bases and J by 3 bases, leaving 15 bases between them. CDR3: CASSFDSTSRYEQYF. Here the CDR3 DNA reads TGTGCCAGCAGCTTCGACAGCACGAGTCGCTACGAGCAGTACTTC.

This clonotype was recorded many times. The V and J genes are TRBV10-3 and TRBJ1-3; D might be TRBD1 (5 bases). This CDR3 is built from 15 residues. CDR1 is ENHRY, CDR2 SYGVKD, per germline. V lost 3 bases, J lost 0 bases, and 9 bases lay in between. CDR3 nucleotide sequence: TGTGCCATCAGTGACAGGGCAACCTCTGGAAACACCATATATTTT. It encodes CAISDRATSGNTIYF.